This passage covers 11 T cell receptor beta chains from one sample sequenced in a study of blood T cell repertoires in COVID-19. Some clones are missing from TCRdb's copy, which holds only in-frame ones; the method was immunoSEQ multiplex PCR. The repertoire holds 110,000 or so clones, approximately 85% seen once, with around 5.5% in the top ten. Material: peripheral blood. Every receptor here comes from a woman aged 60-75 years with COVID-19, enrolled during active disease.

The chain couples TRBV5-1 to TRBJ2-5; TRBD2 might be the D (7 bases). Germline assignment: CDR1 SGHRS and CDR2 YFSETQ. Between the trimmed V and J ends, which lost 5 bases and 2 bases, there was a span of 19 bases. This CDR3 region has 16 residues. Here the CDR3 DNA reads TGCGCCAGCAGTCTCGAGTCGGGGGGCCGACAAGAGACCCAGTACTTC. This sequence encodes CASSLESGGRQETQYF.

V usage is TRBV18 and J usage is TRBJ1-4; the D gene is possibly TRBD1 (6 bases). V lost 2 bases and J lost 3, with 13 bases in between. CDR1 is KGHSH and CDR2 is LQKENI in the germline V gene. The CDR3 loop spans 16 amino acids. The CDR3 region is CASSPAGGASNEKLFF. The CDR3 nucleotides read TGTGCCAGCTCACCAGCGGGGGGCGCGTCTAATGAAAAACTGTTTTTT.

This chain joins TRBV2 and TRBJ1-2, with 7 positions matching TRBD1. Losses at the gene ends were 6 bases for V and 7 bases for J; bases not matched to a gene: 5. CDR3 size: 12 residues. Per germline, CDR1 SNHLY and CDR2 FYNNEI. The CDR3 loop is CASSQGVPGYTF. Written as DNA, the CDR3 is TGTGCCAGCAGCCAGGGGGTGCCTGGCTACACCTTC.

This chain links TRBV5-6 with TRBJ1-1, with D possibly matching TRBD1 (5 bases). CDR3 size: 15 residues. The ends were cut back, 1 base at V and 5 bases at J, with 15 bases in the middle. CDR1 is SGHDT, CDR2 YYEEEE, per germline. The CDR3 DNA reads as TGTGCCAGCAGCTTGTTCCAGGGCTGGGGTACTGAAGCTTTCTTT. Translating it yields CASSLFQGWGTEAFF.

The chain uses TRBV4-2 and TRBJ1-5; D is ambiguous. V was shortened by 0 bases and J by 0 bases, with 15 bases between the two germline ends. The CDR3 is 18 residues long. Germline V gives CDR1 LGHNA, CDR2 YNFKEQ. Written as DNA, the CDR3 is TGTGCCAGCAGCCAAGATCCGCCGGCCGGGGATAGCAATCAGCCCCAGCATTTT. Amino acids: CASSQDPPAGDSNQPQHF.

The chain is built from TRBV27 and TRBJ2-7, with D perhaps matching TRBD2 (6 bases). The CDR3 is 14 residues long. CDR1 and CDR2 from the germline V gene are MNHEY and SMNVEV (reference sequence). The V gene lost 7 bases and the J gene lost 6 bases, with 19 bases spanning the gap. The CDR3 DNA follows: TGTGCCAGCATCAAGACTTCGAGGGGAGGCGAGCAGTACTTC. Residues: CASIKTSRGGEQYF.

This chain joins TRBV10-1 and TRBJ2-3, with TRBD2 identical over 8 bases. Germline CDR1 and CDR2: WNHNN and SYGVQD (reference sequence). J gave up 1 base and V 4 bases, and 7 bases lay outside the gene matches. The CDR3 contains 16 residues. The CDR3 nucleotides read TGCGCCAGCAGTGCGAGCGGGGGCGTTGGCACAGATACGCAGTATTTT. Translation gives CASSASGGVGTDTQYF.

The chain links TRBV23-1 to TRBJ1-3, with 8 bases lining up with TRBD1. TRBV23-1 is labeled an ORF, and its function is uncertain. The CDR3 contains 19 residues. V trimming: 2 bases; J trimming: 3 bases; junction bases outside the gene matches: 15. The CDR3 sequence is CASSQRRNRGTFFGNTIYF. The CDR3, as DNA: TGCGCCAGCAGTCAACGGAGGAACAGGGGGACGTTTTTTGGAAACACCATATATTTT.

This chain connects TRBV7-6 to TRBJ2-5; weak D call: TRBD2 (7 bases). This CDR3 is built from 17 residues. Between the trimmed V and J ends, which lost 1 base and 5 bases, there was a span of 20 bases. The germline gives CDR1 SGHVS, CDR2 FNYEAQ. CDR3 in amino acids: CASSLGLAGALGETQYF. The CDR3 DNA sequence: TGTGCCAGCAGCTTAGGGCTTGCGGGGGCCTTGGGGGAGACCCAGTACTTC.

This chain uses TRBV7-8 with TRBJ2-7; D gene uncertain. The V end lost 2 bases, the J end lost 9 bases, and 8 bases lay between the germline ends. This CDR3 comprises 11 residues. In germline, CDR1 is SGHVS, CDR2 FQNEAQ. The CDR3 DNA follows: TGTGCCAGCAGCTTAAGTTGGAGGCAGTACTTC. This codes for CASSLSWRQYF.

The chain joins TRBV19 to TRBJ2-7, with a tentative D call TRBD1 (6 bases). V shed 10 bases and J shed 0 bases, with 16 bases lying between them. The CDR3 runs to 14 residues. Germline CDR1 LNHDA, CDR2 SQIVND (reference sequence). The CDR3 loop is CATATGRSSYEQYF. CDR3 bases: TGTGCCACCGCGACAGGTCGAAGCTCCTACGAGCAGTACTTC.